Below, 10 T cell receptor beta chains from the same sample are listed, as sequenced in a study of blood T cell repertoires in COVID-19. Measured with immunoSEQ multiplex PCR; TCRdb has only the in-frame clones, and not every one. Of approximately 150,000 clones listed, roughly 88% are singletons. Sequences were obtained from peripheral blood. Receptor source: a human donor in a cohort sampled during active COVID-19.

V is TRBV7-8 and J is TRBJ1-2; 8 nucleotides line up with TRBD1. This CDR3 has 15 amino acids. The germline V gene encodes CDR1 SGHVS and CDR2 FQNEAQ. V lost 0 bases to trimming and J lost 4 bases; unmatched junction nucleotides: 4. Here the CDR3 reads CASSLAGQGSYGYTF. CDR3 nucleotides: TGTGCCAGCAGCTTAGCCGGACAGGGTAGCTATGGCTACACCTTC.

In nucleotides, the CDR3 is TGTGCCAGCAGCTTCTCGGGGTTCCGCACAGATACGCAGTATTTT. It specifies CASSFSGFRTDTQYF. The rearrangement joins TRBV7-2 to TRBJ2-3; D is possibly TRBD2 (5 bases). Germline V gives CDR1 SGHTA, CDR2 FQGNSA. Trimming shortened V by 3 bases and J by 1 base, and 11 bases separated the two germline ends. This CDR3 region has 15 residues.

The rearrangement uses TRBV29-1 and TRBJ1-3; D perhaps matches TRBD1 (5 bases). CDR3 length equals 13 residues. Germline V gene data show CDR1 as SQVTM and CDR2 as ANQGSEA. Deletions cut 7 bases from V and 4 bases from J, with 14 bases between. The CDR3 bases are TGCAGCGCCAGCGGGGGTTCCGGAAACACCATATATTTT. It codes for CSASGGSGNTIYF.

The chain carries TRBV6-5 and TRBJ1-4; D ambiguous. Germline values: CDR1 MNHEY, CDR2 SVGAGI. This CDR3 comprises 13 residues. V was pared by 8 bases and J by 8 bases, with 15 bases between. The CDR3 sequence: CASGRAGSEKLFF. In DNA, the CDR3 is TGTGCCAGCGGGCGCGCGGGGAGCGAAAAACTGTTTTTT.

J is TRBJ1-3 and V is TRBV5-4; maybe TRBD1 (5 bases). Germline values: CDR1 SGHNT, CDR2 YYREEE (reference sequence). The V end was cut by 3 bases, the J end by 4 bases, with 8 bases between. The CDR3 runs 13 residues. CDR3 nucleotides: TGTGCCAGCAGCTCGGGACTGGGAAACACCATATATTTT. Translation: CASSSGLGNTIYF.

The chain employs TRBV20-1 and TRBJ2-7; D might be TRBD2 (5 bases). The V gene's germline CDR1 is DFQATT and CDR2 SNEGSKA (reference sequence). CDR3 length: 11 amino acids. The CDR3 region has the DNA TGCCCTCCCTACGGGGCCTACGAGCAGTACTTC. Its protein is CPPYGAYEQYF.

V gene TRBV7-9 combines with J gene TRBJ1-2; D unclear. The CDR3 length is 15 residues. Trimming took 1 base from V and 6 from J, leaving 15 bases between them. CDR1 is SEHNR, CDR2 FQNEAQ, per germline (reference sequence). The CDR3 loop is CASSLVATSRNGYTF. The CDR3 DNA sequence: TGTGCCAGCAGCTTAGTTGCGACAAGCCGGAATGGCTACACCTTC.

V usage is TRBV15 and J usage is TRBJ2-7; a possible D gene is TRBD1 (5 bases). There are 16 residues in the CDR3. Germline loops: CDR1 LNHNV, CDR2 YYDKDF (reference sequence). Trimming shortened V by 3 bases and J by 0 bases, and 15 bases separated the two germline ends. CDR3: CATSSHAAGRSYEQYF. The CDR3 DNA sequence: TGTGCCACCAGCAGCCACGCGGCAGGGCGCTCCTACGAGCAGTACTTC.

This clone has only one observation. This rearrangement joins TRBV6-6 to TRBJ1-1; D is ambiguous. The V gene's germline CDR1 is MNHNY and CDR2 SVGAGI (reference sequence). This CDR3 comprises 20 residues. Between the trimmed V and J ends, which lost 5 bases and 0 bases, there was a span of 28 bases. This CDR3 is CASSQFTPSRKSVMNTEAFF. CDR3 nucleotide sequence: TGTGCCAGCAGTCAATTTACCCCTTCCAGGAAAAGTGTCATGAACACTGAAGCTTTCTTT.

V usage is TRBV5-6 and J usage is TRBJ2-2; no reliable D call. In germline, CDR1 is SGHDT, CDR2 YYEEEE. The CDR3 has 13 amino acids. V was trimmed by 4 bases and J by 7 bases, leaving 11 bases between them. CDR3 residues: CASSLLADGELFF. DNA of the CDR3: TGTGCCAGCAGCCTTTTAGCAGACGGGGAGCTGTTTTTT.